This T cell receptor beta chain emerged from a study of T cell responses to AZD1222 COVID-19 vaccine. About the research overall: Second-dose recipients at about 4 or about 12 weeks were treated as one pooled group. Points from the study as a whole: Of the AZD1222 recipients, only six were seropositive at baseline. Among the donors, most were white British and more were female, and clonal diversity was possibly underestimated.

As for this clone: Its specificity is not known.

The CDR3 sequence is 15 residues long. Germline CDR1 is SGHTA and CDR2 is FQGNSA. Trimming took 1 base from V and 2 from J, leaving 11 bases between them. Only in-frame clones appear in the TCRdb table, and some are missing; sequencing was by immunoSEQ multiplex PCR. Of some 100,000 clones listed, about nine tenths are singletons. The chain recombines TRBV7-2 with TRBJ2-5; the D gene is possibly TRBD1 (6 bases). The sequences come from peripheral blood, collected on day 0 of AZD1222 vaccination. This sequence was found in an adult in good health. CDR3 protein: CASSLVRTVQETQYF. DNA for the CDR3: TGTGCCAGCAGCTTAGTTCGGACAGTTCAAGAGACCCAGTACTTC.